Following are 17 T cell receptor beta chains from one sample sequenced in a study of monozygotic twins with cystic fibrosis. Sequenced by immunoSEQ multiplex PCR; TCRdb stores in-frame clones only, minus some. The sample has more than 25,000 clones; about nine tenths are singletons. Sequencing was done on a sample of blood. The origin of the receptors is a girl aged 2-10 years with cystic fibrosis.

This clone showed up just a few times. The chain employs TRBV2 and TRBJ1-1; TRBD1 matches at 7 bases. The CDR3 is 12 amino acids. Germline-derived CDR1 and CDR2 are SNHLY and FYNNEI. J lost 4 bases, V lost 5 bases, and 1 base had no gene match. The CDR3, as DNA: TGTGCCAGCAGTCCAGGGGGCACTGAAGCTTTCTTT. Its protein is CASSPGGTEAFF.

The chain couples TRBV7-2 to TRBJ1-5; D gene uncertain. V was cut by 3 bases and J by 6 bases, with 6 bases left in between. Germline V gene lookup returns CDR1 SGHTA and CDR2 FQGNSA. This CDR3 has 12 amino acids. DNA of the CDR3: TGTGCCAGCAGCTTTTCGGGTCAGCCCCAGCATTTT. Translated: CASSFSGQPQHF.

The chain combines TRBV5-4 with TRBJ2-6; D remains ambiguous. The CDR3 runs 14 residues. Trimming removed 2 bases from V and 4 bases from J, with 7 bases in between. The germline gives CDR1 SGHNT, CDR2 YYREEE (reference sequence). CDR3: CASSFQAGANVLTF. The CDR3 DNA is TGTGCCAGCAGCTTCCAAGCCGGGGCCAACGTCCTGACTTTC.

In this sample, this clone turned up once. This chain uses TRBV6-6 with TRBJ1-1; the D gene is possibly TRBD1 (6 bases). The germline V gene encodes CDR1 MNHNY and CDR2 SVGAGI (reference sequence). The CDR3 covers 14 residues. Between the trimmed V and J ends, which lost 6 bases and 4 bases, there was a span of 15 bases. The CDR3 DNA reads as TGTGCCAGCAGCTTACAGGGAGCAAGCACTGAAGCTTTCTTT. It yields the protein CASSLQGASTEAFF.

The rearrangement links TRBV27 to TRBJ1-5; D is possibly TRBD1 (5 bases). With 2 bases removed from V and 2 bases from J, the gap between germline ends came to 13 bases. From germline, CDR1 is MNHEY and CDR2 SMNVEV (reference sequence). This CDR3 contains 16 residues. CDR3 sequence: CASSLGALAGNQPQHF. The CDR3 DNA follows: TGTGCCAGCAGTTTAGGGGCCCTCGCCGGCAATCAGCCCCAGCATTTT.

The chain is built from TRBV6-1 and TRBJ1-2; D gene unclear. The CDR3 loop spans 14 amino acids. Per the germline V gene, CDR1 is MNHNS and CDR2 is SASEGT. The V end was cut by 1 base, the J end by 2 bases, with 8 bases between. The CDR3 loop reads CASSEVPRNYGYTF. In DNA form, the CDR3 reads TGTGCCAGCAGTGAAGTACCTCGAAACTATGGCTACACCTTC.

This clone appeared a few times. The CDR3 DNA is TGTGCCAGCTCACCTTTGGCTGGCTATGGCTACACCTTC. Translating gives CASSPLAGYGYTF. The chain couples TRBV18 to TRBJ1-2, with D unclear. This CDR3 comprises 13 residues. CDR1 and CDR2 from the germline V gene are KGHSH and LQKENI. Between the trimmed V and J ends, which lost 3 bases and 4 bases, there was a span of 9 bases.

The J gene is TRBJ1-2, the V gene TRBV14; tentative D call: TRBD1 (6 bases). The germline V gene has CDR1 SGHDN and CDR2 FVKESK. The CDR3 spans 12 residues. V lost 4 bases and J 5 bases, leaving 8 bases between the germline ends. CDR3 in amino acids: CASSPGQYGYTF. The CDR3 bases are TGTGCCAGCAGCCCGGGACAATATGGCTACACCTTC.

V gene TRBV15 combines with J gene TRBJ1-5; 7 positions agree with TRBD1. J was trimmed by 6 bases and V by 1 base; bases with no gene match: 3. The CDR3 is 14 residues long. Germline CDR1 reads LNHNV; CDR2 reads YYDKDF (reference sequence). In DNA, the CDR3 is TGTGCCACCAGCAGAGCACAGGGGTCTCAGCCCCAGCATTTT. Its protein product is CATSRAQGSQPQHF.

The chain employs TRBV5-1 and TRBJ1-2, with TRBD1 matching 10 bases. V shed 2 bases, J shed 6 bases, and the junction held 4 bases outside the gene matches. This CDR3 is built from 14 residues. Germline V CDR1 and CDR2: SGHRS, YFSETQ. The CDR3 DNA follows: TGCGCCAGCAGCTTATCGGGACAGGGGAATGGCTACACCTTC. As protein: CASSLSGQGNGYTF.

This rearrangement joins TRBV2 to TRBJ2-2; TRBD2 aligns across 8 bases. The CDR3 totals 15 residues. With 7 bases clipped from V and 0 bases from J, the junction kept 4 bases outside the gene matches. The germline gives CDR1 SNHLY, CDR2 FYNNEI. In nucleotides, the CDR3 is TGTGCCAGCACCAGCGGGGGCGCGAACACCGGGGAGCTGTTTTTT. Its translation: CASTSGGANTGELFF.

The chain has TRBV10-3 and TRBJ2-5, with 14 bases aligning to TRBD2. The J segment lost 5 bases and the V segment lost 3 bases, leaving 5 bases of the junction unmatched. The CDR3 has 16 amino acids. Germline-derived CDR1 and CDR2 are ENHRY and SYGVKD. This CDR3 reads CAISDWTSGGRETQYF. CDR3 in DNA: TGTGCCATCAGTGATTGGACTAGCGGGGGGCGGGAGACCCAGTACTTC.

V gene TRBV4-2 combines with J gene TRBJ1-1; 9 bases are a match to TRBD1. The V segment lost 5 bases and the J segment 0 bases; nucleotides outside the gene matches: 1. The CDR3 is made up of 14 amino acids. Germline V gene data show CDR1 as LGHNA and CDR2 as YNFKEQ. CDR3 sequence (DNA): TGTGCCAGCAGCACAGGGGGCATGAACACTGAAGCTTTCTTT. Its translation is CASSTGGMNTEAFF.

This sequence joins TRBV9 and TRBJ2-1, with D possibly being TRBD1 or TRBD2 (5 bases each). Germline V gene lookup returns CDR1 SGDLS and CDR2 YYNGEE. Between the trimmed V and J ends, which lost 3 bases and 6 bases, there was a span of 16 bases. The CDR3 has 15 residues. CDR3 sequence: CASSAWGLRGNEQFF. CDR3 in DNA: TGTGCCAGCAGCGCGTGGGGGTTGAGGGGCAATGAGCAGTTCTTC.

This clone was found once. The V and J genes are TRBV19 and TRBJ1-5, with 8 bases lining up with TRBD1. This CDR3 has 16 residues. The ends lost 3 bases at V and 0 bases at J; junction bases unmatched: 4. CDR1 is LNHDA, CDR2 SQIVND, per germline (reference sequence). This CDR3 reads CASSMTGAYSNQPQHF. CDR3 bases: TGTGCCAGTAGTATGACAGGGGCGTATAGCAATCAGCCCCAGCATTTT.

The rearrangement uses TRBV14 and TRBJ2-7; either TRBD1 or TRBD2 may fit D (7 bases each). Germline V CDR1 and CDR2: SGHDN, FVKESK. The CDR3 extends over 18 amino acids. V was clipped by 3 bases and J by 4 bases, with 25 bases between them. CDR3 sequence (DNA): TGTGCCAGCAGCCAGGGTAACTCAGGGGGGGTCCCCCAATACGAGCAGTACTTC. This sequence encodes CASSQGNSGGVPQYEQYF.

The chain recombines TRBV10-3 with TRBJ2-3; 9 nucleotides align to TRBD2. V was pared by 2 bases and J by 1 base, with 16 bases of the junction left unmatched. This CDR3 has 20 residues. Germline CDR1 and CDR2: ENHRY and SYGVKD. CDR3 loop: CAISEDLAGRQIRGTDTQYF. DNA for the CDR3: TGTGCCATCAGTGAGGATCTAGCGGGGAGGCAAATCAGGGGCACAGATACGCAGTATTTT.